This is a list of T cell receptor beta chains from one sample in a study of T cell responses to AZD1222 COVID-19 vaccine. Method: immunoSEQ multiplex PCR; TCRdb's copy keeps in-frame clones and lacks some. The sample carries approximately 200,000 clones, 90% to 95% recorded once. The source was peripheral blood, collected 28 days after the second AZD1222 dose. The receptors were gathered from an adult who received the AZD1222 COVID-19 vaccine. Each CDR3 is given with its conserved first and last residue. D genes are given only for firm matches. A clone size is listed for some rows: how often the clone was seen (once, few, many), or a class if it is expanded.

v_gene: TRBV9
j_gene: TRBJ2-1
len: 16
abundance: .
d_gene: .
CDR3nt: TGTGCCAGCAGTCGTGATCCGGGACCGGTATACAATGAGCAGTTCTTC
CDR3aa: CASSRDPGPVYNEQFF

v_gene: TRBV18
j_gene: TRBJ1-2
len: 14
abundance: .
d_gene: .
CDR3nt: TGTGCCAGCTCCCTGTCAGGTACTAACTATGGCTACACCTTC
CDR3aa: CASSLSGTNYGYTF

v_gene: TRBV19
j_gene: TRBJ1-2
len: 15
abundance: .
d_gene: .
CDR3nt: TGTGCCAGTAGTATCTTTCAGGGTTCTAACTATGGCTACACCTTC
CDR3aa: CASSIFQGSNYGYTF

v_gene: TRBV6-5
j_gene: TRBJ1-6
len: 16
abundance: .
d_gene: TRBD1
CDR3nt: TGTGCCAGCAGTTACCGGGGACAGCCTTATAATTCACCCCTCCACTTT
CDR3aa: CASSYRGQPYNSPLHF

v_gene: TRBV7-3
j_gene: TRBJ2-2
len: 16
abundance: once
d_gene: TRBD2
CDR3nt: TGTGCCAGCAGCTTCCAAGCGGGGGGTCTCACCGGGGAGCTGTTTTTT
CDR3aa: CASSFQAGGLTGELFF

v_gene: TRBV2
j_gene: TRBJ2-5
len: 18
abundance: .
d_gene: TRBD2
CDR3nt: TGTGCCAGCACCTCGGAGGCCCCGACTAGCGGGTCCCAAGAGACCCAGTACTTC
CDR3aa: CASTSEAPTSGSQETQYF

v_gene: TRBV18
j_gene: TRBJ1-1
len: 16
abundance: .
d_gene: TRBD1
CDR3nt: TGTGCCAGCTCACCCCCCGGGACAGGATCCTACACTGAAGCTTTCTTT
CDR3aa: CASSPPGTGSYTEAFF

v_gene: TRBV11-2
j_gene: TRBJ1-2
len: 15
abundance: .
d_gene: .
CDR3nt: TGTGCCAGCAGCTTAGATGTTAGCAAGACAAGCGGCTACACCTTC
CDR3aa: CASSLDVSKTSGYTF

v_gene: TRBV9
j_gene: TRBJ1-6
len: 16
abundance: .
d_gene: .
CDR3nt: TGTGCCAGCAGCCCCCACGGGGAGGGTTCTAATTCACCCCTCCACTTT
CDR3aa: CASSPHGEGSNSPLHF

v_gene: TRBV9
j_gene: TRBJ1-2
len: 18
abundance: .
d_gene: TRBD1
CDR3nt: TGTGCCAGCAGCGCAAGGGTCTCCGGGACAGGCCCTAACTATGGCTACACCTTC
CDR3aa: CASSARVSGTGPNYGYTF

v_gene: TRBV12-3/TRBV12-4
j_gene: TRBJ1-5
len: 12
abundance: .
d_gene: .
CDR3nt: TGTGCCAGCAGTTTTGGGCATCAGCCCCAGCATTTT
CDR3aa: CASSFGHQPQHF

v_gene: TRBV4-3
j_gene: TRBJ2-1
len: 14
abundance: .
d_gene: .
CDR3nt: TGCGCCAGCAGCCAAGGGGAGGGGGCGCGTGAGCAGTTCTTC
CDR3aa: CASSQGEGAREQFF

v_gene: TRBV25-1
j_gene: TRBJ2-2
len: 11
abundance: .
d_gene: .
CDR3nt: TGTGCCAGCAGCGTCGGCGGGGAGCTGTTTTTT
CDR3aa: CASSVGGELFF

v_gene: TRBV12-3/TRBV12-4
j_gene: TRBJ1-2
len: 13
abundance: few
d_gene: .
CDR3nt: TGTGCCAGCAGTTTCAGGGCCGGCTATGGCTACACCTTC
CDR3aa: CASSFRAGYGYTF

v_gene: TRBV7-3
j_gene: TRBJ2-3
len: 15
abundance: .
d_gene: .
CDR3nt: TGTGCCAGCAGCTTAGATAGGTCCGACGTGAGGGAGCAGTATTTT
CDR3aa: CASSLDRSDVREQYF

v_gene: TRBV5-1
j_gene: TRBJ1-4
len: 14
abundance: .
d_gene: .
CDR3nt: TGCGCCAGCAGCTTGGGTGGGGAAGGTGAAAAACTGTTTTTT
CDR3aa: CASSLGGEGEKLFF

v_gene: TRBV27
j_gene: TRBJ1-6
len: 15
abundance: .
d_gene: .
CDR3nt: TGTGCCAGCAGTGCCCCGGGACGTTGGGATTCACCCCTCCACTTT
CDR3aa: CASSAPGRWDSPLHF

v_gene: TRBV12-3/TRBV12-4
j_gene: TRBJ2-7
len: 12
abundance: .
d_gene: .
CDR3nt: TGTGCCAGCAGTTCTACAGGGCCCAGGCAGTACTTC
CDR3aa: CASSSTGPRQYF

v_gene: TRBV3-1/TRBV3-2
j_gene: TRBJ2-2
len: 15
abundance: once
d_gene: TRBD2
CDR3nt: TGTGCCAGCAGCAGCGGGGGTACAAGAACCGGGGAGCTGTTTTTT
CDR3aa: CASSSGGTRTGELFF

v_gene: TRBV18
j_gene: TRBJ1-3
len: 15
abundance: once
d_gene: .
CDR3nt: TGTGCCAGCTCAACCGGCGCAGGGTCTGGAAACACCATATATTTT
CDR3aa: CASSTGAGSGNTIYF

v_gene: TRBV5-6
j_gene: TRBJ1-2
len: 15
abundance: .
d_gene: .
CDR3nt: TGTGCCAGCAGCTTGGAGCGGAGGTCGTTCTATGGCTACACCTTC
CDR3aa: CASSLERRSFYGYTF

v_gene: TRBV6-5
j_gene: TRBJ1-2
len: 12
abundance: .
d_gene: .
CDR3nt: TGTGCCAGCAGCCCGGGATACTATGGCTACACCTTC
CDR3aa: CASSPGYYGYTF

v_gene: TRBV6-5
j_gene: TRBJ1-4
len: 13
abundance: .
d_gene: .
CDR3nt: TGTGCCAGCAAAACTGCAACTAATGAAAAACTGTTTTTT
CDR3aa: CASKTATNEKLFF

v_gene: TRBV5-1
j_gene: TRBJ1-3
len: 16
abundance: .
d_gene: TRBD1
CDR3nt: TGCGCCAGCAGCTTGGCCGGGACAGGGTCTGGAAACACCATATATTTT
CDR3aa: CASSLAGTGSGNTIYF

v_gene: TRBV4-1
j_gene: TRBJ2-1
len: 14
abundance: .
d_gene: .
CDR3nt: TGCGCCAGCAGCCACAAAACCGGGGGCAATGAGCAGTTCTTC
CDR3aa: CASSHKTGGNEQFF

v_gene: TRBV28
j_gene: TRBJ2-1
len: 15
abundance: few
d_gene: .
CDR3nt: TGTGCCAGCAGTTTAGCCCTCCATAGGGGCAATGAGCAGTTCTTC
CDR3aa: CASSLALHRGNEQFF

v_gene: TRBV5-1
j_gene: TRBJ2-7
len: 14
abundance: .
d_gene: .
CDR3nt: TGCGCCAGCAGCTTAACGGCGGGAATCTACGAGCAGTACTTC
CDR3aa: CASSLTAGIYEQYF

v_gene: TRBV19
j_gene: TRBJ2-7
len: 16
abundance: .
d_gene: TRBD1
CDR3nt: TGTGCCAGTAGTATACTGTCGGGACAGGGGTTCTACGAGCAGTACTTC
CDR3aa: CASSILSGQGFYEQYF

v_gene: TRBV11-2
j_gene: TRBJ1-3
len: 18
abundance: .
d_gene: .
CDR3nt: TGTGCCAGCAGCTTAGCTGGGGGCCTCCCGGGCTCTGGAAACACCATATATTTT
CDR3aa: CASSLAGGLPGSGNTIYF

v_gene: TRBV5-5
j_gene: TRBJ1-2
len: 15
abundance: few
d_gene: .
CDR3nt: TGTGCCAGCAGCTTGGGCCAGGGGACCTCCTATGGCTACACCTTC
CDR3aa: CASSLGQGTSYGYTF

v_gene: TRBV9
j_gene: TRBJ2-2
len: 16
abundance: .
d_gene: TRBD2
CDR3nt: TGTGCCAGCAAGCGGGGGTTCCCCCCAAACACCGGGGAGCTGTTTTTT
CDR3aa: CASKRGFPPNTGELFF

v_gene: TRBV9
j_gene: TRBJ1-5
len: 16
abundance: .
d_gene: TRBD1
CDR3nt: TGTGCCAGCAGCGTAGGTGCCGGGACAGGGGTTCAGCCCCAGCATTTT
CDR3aa: CASSVGAGTGVQPQHF

v_gene: TRBV2
j_gene: TRBJ2-7
len: 11
abundance: .
d_gene: .
CDR3nt: TGTGCCAGCATTTCCTCCTACGAGCAGTACTTC
CDR3aa: CASISSYEQYF

v_gene: TRBV9
j_gene: TRBJ1-1
len: 13
abundance: few
d_gene: .
CDR3nt: TGTGCCAGCAGCGTTTCTTGGGACACTGAAGCTTTCTTT
CDR3aa: CASSVSWDTEAFF